This T cell receptor (beta chain) was documented in a study of CD8 T cells in ankylosing spondylitis (dated by TCRdb to 2015 to 2018). Describing the broader study: The study set out to find disease-linked TCR variants by profiling T cell receptor beta repertoires in ankylosing spondylitis patients and healthy donors. Samples of peripheral blood were taken, and for ankylosing spondylitis patients, synovial fluid was collected as well. The full study cohort was made up of about 25 ankylosing spondylitis patients and more than 90 healthy donors.

What the work shows at the level of the full study, not this receptor alone: According to the report, matched synovial fluid samples from ankylosing spondylitis patients were significantly enriched for the disease-linked clones. Some TCR beta motif variants had previously been reported in synovial fluid and blood of reactive arthritis patients, which suggested common disease-initiation mechanisms. The disease-linked clones showed a CD8+ phenotype and occurred at relatively low frequencies in peripheral blood. Blood from ankylosing spondylitis patients appeared to be characterized by a TCR beta motif made up of about 8 highly homologous amino acid variants.

TCRdb lists the instrument as Illumina HiSeq 2500. Quantitative 5'-RACE with molecular barcodes was the method used to prepare the TCR beta libraries. The study's processing was this. A new computational method, built on a probabilistic model of VDJ rearrangement, was used to identify disease-linked TCR variants. TCRdb trimmed the raw reads at Q25, called clones with MiXCR and kept productive beta chains. A single entry per CDR3 protein holds the most common genes and DNA from its merged rows. The V and J calls were determined by TCRdb, not by the authors. The sample table lists roughly 130,000 distinct CDR3 sequences, roughly 9% of them with a count of one. The ten top clones hold 3.3% of the sample. This clonotype was recorded at least ten times. The antigen it binds to is not known. Base-call qualities are not available, and no considerably larger clone is one nucleotide away. The receptor was isolated from a male donor with ankylosing spondylitis or in good health (not recorded which). The sample was blood, either unsorted or a sorted T cell fraction (not recorded which).

CDR3 loop: CASSLALEGKAFF. The sequence in DNA is TGTGCCAGCAGTTTAGCGCTGGAGGGAAAAGCTTTCTTT. The rearranged chain carries TRBV12-3 or TRBV12-4 and TRBJ1-1; the D gene cannot be named for sure. Cut back by 0 bases and 9 bases, the V and J ends lie 11 bases apart. The CDR3 goes from the cysteine to the phenylalanine over 13 residues. Only CDR3 DNA is held: 39 bases, read in frame from base 1.